The clone carrying this TCR beta chain is labeled as medium-sized. Its specificity is unknown. Only in-frame clones appear in the TCRdb table, and some are missing; sequencing was by immunoSEQ multiplex PCR. Of some 37,000 clones in the sample, approximately 80% are singletons; the top ten hold 5.5%. The sample's time point: week 5, during vaccination. What each vaccine dose contained was 300 ug of mutant IDH1 20-mer peptide, accompanied by topical imiquimod. The sample originates from a study of a mutant IDH1 vaccine in newly diagnosed glioma. The receptor was derived from a man between 40 and 49 years old with glioma. The sequencing here drew on PBMCs, taken from a glioma patient whose treatment included an IDH1 peptide vaccine.

This CDR3 is CASSGDRKKGVYEQYF. The CDR3 DNA is TGTGCCAGCAGTGGGGACAGGAAAAAAGGGGTTTACGAGCAGTACTTC. The chain is built from TRBV2 and TRBJ2-7, with 8 bases lining up with TRBD1. Germline-derived CDR1 and CDR2 are SNHLY and FYNNEI. This CDR3 spans 16 amino acids. Trimming cost V 4 bases and J 4 bases; bases outside gene matches: 12.